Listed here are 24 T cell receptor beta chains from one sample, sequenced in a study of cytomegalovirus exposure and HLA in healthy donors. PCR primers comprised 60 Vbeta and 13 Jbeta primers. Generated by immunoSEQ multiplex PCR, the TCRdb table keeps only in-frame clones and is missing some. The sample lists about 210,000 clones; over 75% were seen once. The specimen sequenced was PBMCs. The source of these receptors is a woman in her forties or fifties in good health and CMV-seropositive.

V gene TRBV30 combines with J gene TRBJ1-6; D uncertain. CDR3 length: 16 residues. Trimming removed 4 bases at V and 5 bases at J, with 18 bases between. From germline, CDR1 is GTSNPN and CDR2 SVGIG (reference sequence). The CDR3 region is CAWKLAGRLNNSPLHF. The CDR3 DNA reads TGTGCCTGGAAACTCGCGGGCCGGTTAAATAATTCACCCCTCCACTTT.

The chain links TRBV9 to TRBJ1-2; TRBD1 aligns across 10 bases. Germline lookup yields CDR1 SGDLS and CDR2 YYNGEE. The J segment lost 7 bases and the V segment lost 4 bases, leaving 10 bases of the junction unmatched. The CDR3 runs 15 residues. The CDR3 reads CASSSLGTGDSGYTF. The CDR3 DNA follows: TGTGCCAGCAGCTCATTAGGGACAGGGGACTCTGGCTACACCTTC.

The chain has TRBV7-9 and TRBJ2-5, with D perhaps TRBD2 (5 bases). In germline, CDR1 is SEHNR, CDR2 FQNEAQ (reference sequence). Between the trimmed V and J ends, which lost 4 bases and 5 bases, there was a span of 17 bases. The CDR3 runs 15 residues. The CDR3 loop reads CASSSFRSGEETQYF. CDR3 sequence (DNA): TGTGCCAGCAGCTCCTTTAGGTCCGGGGAGGAGACCCAGTACTTC. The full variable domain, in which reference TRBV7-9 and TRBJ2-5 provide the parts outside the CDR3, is DTGVSQNPRHKITKRGQNVTFRCDPISEHNRLYWYRQTLGQGPEFLTYFQNEAQLEKSRLLSDRFSAERPKGSFSTLEIQRTEQGDSAMYLCASSSFRSGEETQYFGPGTRLLVL.

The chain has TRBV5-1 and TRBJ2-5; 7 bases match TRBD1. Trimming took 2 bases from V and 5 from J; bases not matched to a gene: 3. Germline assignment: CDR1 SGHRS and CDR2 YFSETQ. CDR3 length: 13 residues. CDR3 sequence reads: CASSLQGKETQYF. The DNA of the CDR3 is TGCGCCAGCAGCTTACAGGGGAAGGAGACCCAGTACTTC.

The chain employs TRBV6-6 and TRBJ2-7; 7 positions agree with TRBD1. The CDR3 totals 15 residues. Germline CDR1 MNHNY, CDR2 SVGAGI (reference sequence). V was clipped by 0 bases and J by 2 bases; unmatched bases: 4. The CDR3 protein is CASSYSNRGTYEQYF. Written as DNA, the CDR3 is TGTGCCAGCAGTTACTCGAACAGGGGAACCTACGAGCAGTACTTC.

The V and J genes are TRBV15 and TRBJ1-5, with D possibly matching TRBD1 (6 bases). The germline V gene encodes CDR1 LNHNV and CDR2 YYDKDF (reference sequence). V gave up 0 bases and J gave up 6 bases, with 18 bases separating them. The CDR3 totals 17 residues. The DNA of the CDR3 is TGTGCCACCAGCAGAGATCGGGGAACAGGGTTCGGTCAGCCCCAGCATTTT. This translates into CATSRDRGTGFGQPQHF.

As DNA, the CDR3 is TGTGCCAGCAGCTCTGCGACAGGGGGAGACACTGAAGCTTTCTTT. It is translated as CASSSATGGDTEAFF. This chain connects TRBV7-9 to TRBJ1-1; TRBD1 matches at 9 bases. This CDR3 comprises 15 residues. Germline assignment: CDR1 SEHNR and CDR2 FQNEAQ (reference sequence). The junction had 6 bases not matched to a gene; V was cut back by 4 bases and J by 3 bases.

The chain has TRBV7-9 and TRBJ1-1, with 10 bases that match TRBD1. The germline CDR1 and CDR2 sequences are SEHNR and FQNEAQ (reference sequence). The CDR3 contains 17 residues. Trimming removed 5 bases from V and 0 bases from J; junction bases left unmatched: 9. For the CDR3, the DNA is TGTGCCAGCAGCGACTATGGGACAGGGGCTGTGAACACTGAAGCTTTCTTT. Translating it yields CASSDYGTGAVNTEAFF.

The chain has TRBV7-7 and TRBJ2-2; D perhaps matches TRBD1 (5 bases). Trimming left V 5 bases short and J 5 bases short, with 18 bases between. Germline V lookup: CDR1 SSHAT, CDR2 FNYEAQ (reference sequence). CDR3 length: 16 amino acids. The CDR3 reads CASSHPPGLGTGELFF. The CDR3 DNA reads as TGTGCCAGCAGCCACCCCCCAGGGTTGGGGACCGGGGAGCTGTTTTTT.

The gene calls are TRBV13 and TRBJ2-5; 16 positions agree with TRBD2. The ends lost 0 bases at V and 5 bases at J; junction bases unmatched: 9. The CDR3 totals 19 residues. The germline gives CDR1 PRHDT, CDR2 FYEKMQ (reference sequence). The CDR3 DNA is TGTGCCAGCAGCTTAGGTGGGACTAGCGGGGGGGCCGGTGGTGAGACCCAGTACTTC. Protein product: CASSLGGTSGGAGGETQYF. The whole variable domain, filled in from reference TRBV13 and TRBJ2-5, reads AAGVIQSPRHLIKEKRETATLKCYPIPRHDTVYWYQQGPGQDPQFLISFYEKMQSDKGSIPDRFSAQQFSDYHSELNMSSLELGDSALYFCASSLGGTSGGAGGETQYFGPGTRLLVL.

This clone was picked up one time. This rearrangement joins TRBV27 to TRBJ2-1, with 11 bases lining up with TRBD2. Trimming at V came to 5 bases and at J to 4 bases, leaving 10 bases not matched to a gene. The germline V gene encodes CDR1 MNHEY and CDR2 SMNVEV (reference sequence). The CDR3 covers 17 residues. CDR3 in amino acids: CASSPRLAGTTYNEQFF. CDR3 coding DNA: TGTGCCAGCAGTCCACGACTAGCGGGGACCACTTACAATGAGCAGTTCTTC.

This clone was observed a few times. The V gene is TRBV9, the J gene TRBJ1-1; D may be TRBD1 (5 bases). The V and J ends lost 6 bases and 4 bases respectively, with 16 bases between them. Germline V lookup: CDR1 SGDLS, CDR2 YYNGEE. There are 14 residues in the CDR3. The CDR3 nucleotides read TGTGCCAGCAAAAGGACACTCTCGGCCACTGAAGCTTTCTTT. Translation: CASKRTLSATEAFF. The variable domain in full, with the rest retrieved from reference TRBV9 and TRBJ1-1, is DSGVTQTPKHLITATGQRVTLRCSPRSGDLSVYWYQQSLDQGLQFLIQYYNGEERAKGNILERFSAQQFPDLHSELNLSSLELGDSALYFCASKRTLSATEAFFGQGTRLTVV.

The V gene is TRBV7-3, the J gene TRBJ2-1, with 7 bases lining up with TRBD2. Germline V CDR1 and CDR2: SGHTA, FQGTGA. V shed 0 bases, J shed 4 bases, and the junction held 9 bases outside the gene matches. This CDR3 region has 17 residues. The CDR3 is CASSLTAWAGAYNEQFF. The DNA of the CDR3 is TGTGCCAGCAGCTTAACGGCTTGGGCGGGAGCGTACAATGAGCAGTTCTTC. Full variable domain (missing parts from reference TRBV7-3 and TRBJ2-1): GAGVSQTPSNKVTEKGKYVELRCDPISGHTALYWYRQSLGQGPEFLIYFQGTGAADDSGLPNDRFFAVRPEGSVSTLKIQRTERGDSAVYLCASSLTAWAGAYNEQFFGPGTRLTVL.

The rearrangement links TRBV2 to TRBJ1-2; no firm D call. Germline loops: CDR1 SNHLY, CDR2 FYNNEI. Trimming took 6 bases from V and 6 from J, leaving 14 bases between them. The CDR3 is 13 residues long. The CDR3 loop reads CASRWEREDGYTF. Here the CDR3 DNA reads TGTGCCAGCAGGTGGGAGAGGGAAGATGGCTACACCTTC.

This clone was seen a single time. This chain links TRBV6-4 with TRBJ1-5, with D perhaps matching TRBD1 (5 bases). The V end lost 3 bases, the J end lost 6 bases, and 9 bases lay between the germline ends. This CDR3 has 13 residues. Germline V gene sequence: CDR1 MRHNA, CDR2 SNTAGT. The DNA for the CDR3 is TGTGCCAGCAGTGAGGGGGGGGGTCAGCCCCAGCATTTT. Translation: CASSEGGGQPQHF.

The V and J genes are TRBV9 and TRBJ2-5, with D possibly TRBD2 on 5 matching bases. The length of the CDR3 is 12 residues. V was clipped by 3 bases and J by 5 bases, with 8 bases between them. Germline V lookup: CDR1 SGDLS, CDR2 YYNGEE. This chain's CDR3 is CASSASGETQYF. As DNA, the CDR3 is TGTGCCAGCAGCGCCTCGGGGGAGACCCAGTACTTC.

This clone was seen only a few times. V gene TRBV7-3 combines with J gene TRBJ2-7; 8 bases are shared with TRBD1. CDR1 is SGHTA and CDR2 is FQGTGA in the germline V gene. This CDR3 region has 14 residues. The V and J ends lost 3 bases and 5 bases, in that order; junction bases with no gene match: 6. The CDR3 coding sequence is TGTGCCAGCAGCTTGTCAGGGGGCCGGGACGAGCAGTACTTC. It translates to CASSLSGGRDEQYF.

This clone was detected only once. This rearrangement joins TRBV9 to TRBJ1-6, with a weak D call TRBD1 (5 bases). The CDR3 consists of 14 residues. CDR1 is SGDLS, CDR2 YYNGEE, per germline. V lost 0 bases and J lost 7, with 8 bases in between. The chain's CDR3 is CASSVEAGNSPLHF. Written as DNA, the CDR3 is TGTGCCAGCAGCGTAGAGGCAGGGAATTCACCCCTCCACTTT.

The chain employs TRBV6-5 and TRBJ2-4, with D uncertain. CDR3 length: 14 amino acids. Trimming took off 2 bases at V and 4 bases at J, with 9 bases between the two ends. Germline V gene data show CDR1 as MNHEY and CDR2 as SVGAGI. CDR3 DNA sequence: TGTGCCAGCAGTTACGCCAGTATTAAAAACATTCAGTACTTC. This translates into CASSYASIKNIQYF.

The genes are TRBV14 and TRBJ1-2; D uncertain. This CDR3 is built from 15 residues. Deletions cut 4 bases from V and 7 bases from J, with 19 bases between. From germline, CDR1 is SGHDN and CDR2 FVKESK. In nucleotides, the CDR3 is TGTGCCAGCAGCCTTGAAGGACTTCCCCTAGTTGGCTACACCTTC. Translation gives CASSLEGLPLVGYTF.

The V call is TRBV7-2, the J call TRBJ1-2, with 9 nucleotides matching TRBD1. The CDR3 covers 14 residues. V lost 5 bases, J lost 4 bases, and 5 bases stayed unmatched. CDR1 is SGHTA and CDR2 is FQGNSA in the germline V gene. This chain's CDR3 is CASSLGQGFYGYTF. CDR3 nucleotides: TGTGCCAGCAGCCTGGGACAGGGATTCTATGGCTACACCTTC.

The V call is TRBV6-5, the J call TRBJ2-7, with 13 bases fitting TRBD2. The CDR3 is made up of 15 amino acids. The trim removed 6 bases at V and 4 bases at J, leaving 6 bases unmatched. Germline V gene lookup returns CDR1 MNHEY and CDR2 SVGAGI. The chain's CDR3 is CASRPQLAGGYEQYF. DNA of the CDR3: TGTGCCAGCAGACCCCAACTAGCGGGGGGGTACGAGCAGTACTTC.

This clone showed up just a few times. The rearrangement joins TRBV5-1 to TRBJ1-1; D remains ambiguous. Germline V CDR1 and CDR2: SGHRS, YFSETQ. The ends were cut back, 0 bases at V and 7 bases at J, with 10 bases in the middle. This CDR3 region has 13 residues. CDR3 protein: CASSLEGRGEAFF. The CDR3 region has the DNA TGCGCCAGCAGCTTGGAAGGCCGCGGTGAAGCTTTCTTT.

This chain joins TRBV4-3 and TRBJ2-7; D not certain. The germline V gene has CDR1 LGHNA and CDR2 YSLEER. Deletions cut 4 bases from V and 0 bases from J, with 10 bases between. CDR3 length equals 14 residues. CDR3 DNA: TGCGCCAGCAGCCCCTCAATCGGCTCCTACGAGCAGTACTTC. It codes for CASSPSIGSYEQYF.